The 21 T cell receptor beta chains below come from one sample, sequenced in a study of Graves' ophthalmopathy and Graves' hyperthyroidism. Beta-chain TCR CDR3 regions were amplified from RNA transcripts. RT-PCR with HTBI primers came first, then second-round multiplex PCR. TCRdb reprocessed the multiplex PCR reads via MiXCR and lists one record per CDR3 protein. The sample gives about 230,000 distinct CDR3 sequences, around 50% of which show up once; approximately 51% is in the top ten. Sequencing was carried out using peripheral blood. Receptors were obtained from an adult man with Graves' ophthalmopathy.

In this sample, this clonotype turned up a few times. The chain carries TRBV6-5 and TRBJ2-5; D may correspond to TRBD1 or TRBD2 (5 bases each). The ends were cut back, 2 bases at V and 4 bases at J, with 14 bases in the middle. The CDR3 sequence is 15 residues long. Germline CDR1 reads MNHEY; CDR2 reads SVGAGI. The CDR3 reads CASSYETGPPETQYF. The CDR3 DNA is TGTGCCAGCAGTTACGAAACGGGGCCCCCAGAGACCCAGTACTTC.

The chain uses TRBV7-9 and TRBJ2-3; no clear D. Germline V lookup: CDR1 SEHNR, CDR2 FQNEAQ (reference sequence). The CDR3 has 14 amino acids. The germline V and J ends were trimmed by 1 base and 2 bases, with 7 bases remaining between them. The CDR3 region is CASSLGQTTDTQYF. In DNA form, the CDR3 reads TGTGCCAGCAGCTTAGGCCAGACCACAGATACGCAGTATTTT.

The genes are TRBV7-9 and TRBJ2-7; no clear D. Germline V gene data show CDR1 as SEHNR and CDR2 as FQNEAQ (reference sequence). V shed 5 bases and J shed 1 base, with 18 bases lying between them. The CDR3 is 16 amino acids. DNA of the CDR3: TGTGCCAGCAGCCCAAGTTCCAGATTACCTTCCTACGAGCAGTACTTC. It translates to CASSPSSRLPSYEQYF.

This clonotype has a handful of counts. V gene TRBV10-3 combines with J gene TRBJ2-7, with a weak D call TRBD1 (8 bases). The CDR3 extends over 13 amino acids. Germline V gives CDR1 ENHRY, CDR2 SYGVKD. V lost 10 bases and J lost 6, with 19 bases in between. CDR3 amino acids: CATGEDREGEQYF. The CDR3 region has the DNA TGTGCCACGGGAGAGGACAGGGAGGGCGAGCAGTACTTC.

The rearrangement joins TRBV7-9 to TRBJ2-7; D gene uncertain. The CDR3 runs to 16 residues. V was cut by 8 bases and J by 3 bases, with 23 bases left in between. Germline V CDR1 and CDR2: SEHNR, FQNEAQ (reference sequence). CDR3 loop: CASGLTTTDNYYEQYF. The CDR3 DNA follows: TGTGCCAGCGGATTGACAACTACCGACAATTACTACGAGCAGTACTTC. The full variable domain, its missing parts supplied by reference TRBV7-9 and TRBJ2-7, is DTGVSQNPRHKITKRGQNVTFRCDPISEHNRLYWYRQTLGQGPEFLTYFQNEAQLEKSRLLSDRFSAERPKGSFSTLEIQRTEQGDSAMYLCASGLTTTDNYYEQYFGPGTRLTVT.

In this sample, this clonotype turned up once. V gene TRBV24-1 combines with J gene TRBJ2-6; D is uncertain. Germline values: CDR1 KGHDR, CDR2 SFDVKD. The V end was cut by 4 bases, the J end by 3 bases, with 9 bases between. CDR3 length: 15 amino acids. DNA for the CDR3: TGTGCCACCAGTGACCTCCGGCTTGGGGCCAACGTCCTGACTTTC. Its protein product is CATSDLRLGANVLTF.

The chain has TRBV2 and TRBJ2-7, with 11 bases lining up with TRBD1. The germline CDR1 and CDR2 sequences are SNHLY and FYNNEI. V was pared by 11 bases and J by 3 bases, with 9 bases of the junction left unmatched. There are 14 residues in the CDR3. The CDR3 nucleotides are TGTGCCTCTCGGGACAGGGGGGTTGGCTACGAGCAGTACTTC. This gives the protein CASRDRGVGYEQYF.

The CDR3 nucleotides are TGTGCCACCTCCGGGACTAGCGGTAATAATGAGCAGTTCTTC. This encodes CATSGTSGNNEQFF. The genes are TRBV24-1 and TRBJ2-1, with 11 bases aligning to TRBD2. CDR1 is KGHDR, CDR2 SFDVKD, per germline. V was pared by 9 bases and J by 7 bases, with 7 bases of the junction left unmatched. This CDR3 is 14 amino acids long.

The chain recombines TRBV7-2 with TRBJ2-7; the D is unclear. V was trimmed by 1 base and J by 3 bases, leaving 10 bases between them. Germline lookup yields CDR1 SGHTA and CDR2 FQGNSA. This CDR3 spans 14 amino acids. Here the CDR3 DNA reads TGTGCCAGCAGCTTAGTAGATGGGCTCTACGAGCAGTACTTC. It codes for CASSLVDGLYEQYF.

CDR3 region: CASSPGTGNTGELFF. CDR3 DNA: TGTGCCAGCAGTCCCGGGACAGGGAACACCGGGGAGCTGTTTTTT. This chain connects TRBV28 to TRBJ2-2; TRBD1 agrees at 8 bases. The germline V gene encodes CDR1 MDHEN and CDR2 SYDVKM. The CDR3 has 15 amino acids. V was clipped by 5 bases and J by 1 base; unmatched bases: 3.

The rearrangement joins TRBV7-8 to TRBJ2-5; D ambiguous. The CDR3 is 14 residues long. The germline V gene encodes CDR1 SGHVS and CDR2 FQNEAQ. V dropped 6 bases and J dropped 2 bases, with 13 bases sitting between them. In DNA form, the CDR3 reads TGTGCCAGCAGTTTCCAGGTATCACAAGAGACCCAGTACTTC. Its translation: CASSFQVSQETQYF.

The sample holds a few counts of this clonotype. This chain uses TRBV7-2 with TRBJ2-7, with 10 bases fitting TRBD2. Trimming cost V 10 bases and J 2 bases; bases outside gene matches: 17. The CDR3 extends over 17 amino acids. In germline, CDR1 is SGHTA, CDR2 FQGNSA. The CDR3: CATSAPGGLAGAYEQYF. In DNA form, the CDR3 reads TGTGCCACCAGTGCCCCGGGCGGGCTAGCGGGAGCCTACGAGCAGTACTTC.

With regard to this clonotype: This may come from a read error, since a much larger clone is one base off. This rearrangement joins TRBV12-3 or TRBV12-4 to TRBJ2-5, with 7 bases matching TRBD1. The J segment lost 2 bases and the V segment lost 10 bases, leaving 10 bases of the junction unmatched. The CDR3 has 14 amino acids. For the CDR3, the DNA is TGTGCCATCAGGGGGACGGTGGATCAAGAGACCCAGTACTTC. This translates into CAIRGTVDQETQYF.

The chain combines TRBV7-3 with TRBJ2-7, with 11 bases identical to TRBD1. J was trimmed by 3 bases and V by 1 base; bases with no gene match: 5. CDR3 length: 16 residues. Germline CDR1 and CDR2: SGHTA and FQGTGA. As DNA, the CDR3 is TGTGCCAGCAGCTTAAGGATTGGGACAGGGGGCTACGAGCAGTACTTC. Its protein product is CASSLRIGTGGYEQYF.

This clonotype was seen more than once but under ten times. This chain joins TRBV19 and TRBJ1-1; tentative D call: TRBD1 (6 bases). The CDR3 runs to 15 residues. CDR1 is LNHDA, CDR2 SQIVND, per germline (reference sequence). Deletions cut 7 bases from V and 1 base from J, with 16 bases between. CDR3 in amino acids: CASTRGQGRNTEAFF. CDR3 coding DNA: TGTGCCAGTACCCGAGGTCAGGGGAGGAACACTGAAGCTTTCTTT.

This sequence joins TRBV6-5 and TRBJ2-7; a weak D match, TRBD1 (7 bases). V was shortened by 7 bases and J by 7 bases, with 23 bases between the two germline ends. Germline loops: CDR1 MNHEY, CDR2 SVGAGI. The length of the CDR3 is 15 residues. The CDR3 is CASNRRSGGKEEQYF. In DNA, the CDR3 is TGTGCCAGCAACCGGCGATCAGGGGGGAAGGAAGAGCAGTACTTC.

This clonotype was observed a handful of times. The chain uses TRBV11-2 and TRBJ1-2, with D unclear. Per germline, CDR1 SGHAT and CDR2 FQNNGV. CDR3 size: 13 residues. V was cut by 4 bases and J by 2 bases, with 8 bases left in between. The CDR3 nucleotides are TGTGCCAGCAGCTCCGCCTTGAACTATGGCTACACCTTC. It translates to CASSSALNYGYTF.

This clonotype was observed a few times. The chain uses TRBV5-6 and TRBJ2-7; D gene ambiguous. V was trimmed by 1 base and J by 0 bases, leaving 8 bases between them. The CDR3 sequence is 14 residues long. Germline CDR1 reads SGHDT; CDR2 reads YYEEEE. The CDR3 DNA follows: TGTGCCAGCAGCTTGATCGGTAACTCCTACGAGCAGTACTTC. Translating it yields CASSLIGNSYEQYF.

This clonotype was observed a handful of times. V and J are TRBV19 and TRBJ1-5, with 10 bases that match TRBD1. V was pared by 3 bases and J by 4 bases, with 3 bases of the junction left unmatched. Germline CDR1 is LNHDA and CDR2 is SQIVND (reference sequence). This CDR3 has 15 residues. The CDR3: CASSMTGGVNQPQHF. In DNA form, the CDR3 reads TGTGCCAGTAGTATGACAGGGGGCGTAAATCAGCCCCAGCATTTT. The full variable domain, rest sourced from reference TRBV19 and TRBJ1-5, is DGGITQSPKYLFRKEGQNVTLSCEQNLNHDAMYWYRQDPGQGLRLIYYSQIVNDFQKGDIAEGYSVSREKKESFPLTVTSAQKNPTAFYLCASSMTGGVNQPQHFGDGTRLSIL.

The V gene is TRBV5-1, the J gene TRBJ1-4, with D perhaps TRBD1 (6 bases). V was pared by 1 base and J by 6 bases, with 19 bases between. The CDR3 has 17 residues. From germline, CDR1 is SGHRS and CDR2 YFSETQ. The CDR3 loop is CASSLFSGDVMDEKLFF. CDR3 bases: TGCGCCAGCAGCTTGTTTTCAGGGGACGTAATGGATGAAAAACTGTTTTTT.

The V gene is TRBV28, the J gene TRBJ1-2; unclear D gene. The germline gives CDR1 MDHEN, CDR2 SYDVKM. The CDR3 extends over 15 amino acids. Trimming cost V 4 bases and J 4 bases, with 16 bases left between them. As DNA, the CDR3 is TGTGCCAGCAGTTCGAGTGGACCATTTATCTATGGCTACACCTTC. Translated: CASSSSGPFIYGYTF.